A selection of T cell receptor beta chains follows, all from one sample in a study of blood T cells in healthy people across ages. TCRdb itself ran the 5' RACE reads through MiXCR, one entry per CDR3 protein. The profile shows more than 1.4 million distinct CDR3 sequences, around 42% of them singletons. The sample comprised blood. Source of these receptors: a woman aged 18-29 years in good health. The conserved cysteine and the conserved F or W are not part of the CDR3 here.

TRBJ1-2 TRBV20-1 SAGQGLDYGYT
- TRBV21-1 ASSKDRGQGDEQY
TRBJ2-3 TRBV7-6 ASSRGQDLTDTQY
TRBJ2-3 TRBV12-3/TRBV12-4 ASSPLGGTDTQY
TRBJ1-1 TRBV11-1 ASSPSSGLNTEAF
TRBJ2-3 TRBV29-1 SESLGGRTDTQY
TRBJ2-4 TRBV20-1 SAVTSGRGGTYNEQY
TRBJ1-4 TRBV29-1 SVQGDLEKLF
TRBJ2-2 TRBV15 ATSSFSGELF
TRBJ2-1 TRBV20-1 SARDRMDAEQF
TRBJ1-2 TRBV6-1 ASSVGGEDGYT
TRBJ2-3 TRBV15 ATSRALGTLHPQY
TRBJ1-1 TRBV4-1 ASSQRDREAAF
TRBJ2-7 TRBV30 ASEGAFGSYEQY
TRBJ2-1 TRBV20-1 SAGQRLNNEQF
TRBJ2-5 TRBV2 ASRDHTNQETQY
TRBJ2-3 TRBV6-2/TRBV6-3 ASIGGRGWTDTQY
TRBJ2-2 TRBV20-1 SALLLSPGELF
TRBJ2-2 TRBV12-3/TRBV12-4 ASSRRRLNTGELF
TRBJ1-6 TRBV7-2 ASSPPRQGDNSPLH
- TRBV20-1 SAREAGSYNEQY
TRBJ2-5 TRBV5-1 ASSSSRVGETQY
TRBJ1-2 TRBV20-1 SARDGAGSGYGYT
TRBJ2-3 TRBV27 ASSARRTGGADTQY
TRBJ2-1 TRBV3-1 ASSQDGEPYNEQF
TRBJ2-2 TRBV7-2 ASSWASGSGVGELF
TRBJ1-1 TRBV20-1 SARGLLRLVNTEAF
TRBJ2-1 TRBV11-2 ASSRVLGNEQF
TRBJ2-1 TRBV4-1 ASSTHGTSGTNEQF
TRBJ1-1 TRBV7-9 ASSLELVNTEAF
TRBJ1-3 TRBV10-3 AISEASGTSSGNTIY
TRBJ1-2 TRBV20-1 SASLQPRYGYT
TRBJ1-1 TRBV5-1 ASTLGVMNTEAF
TRBJ2-3 TRBV2 ASSVGSPSSTDTQY
TRBJ1-1 TRBV14 ASSQGVENRHLFNTEAF
TRBJ2-3 TRBV5-1 ASSPGLAGLTSTDTQY
TRBJ2-7 TRBV29-1 SAPGGPNEQY
TRBJ1-1 TRBV6-1 ASSVSAANTEAF